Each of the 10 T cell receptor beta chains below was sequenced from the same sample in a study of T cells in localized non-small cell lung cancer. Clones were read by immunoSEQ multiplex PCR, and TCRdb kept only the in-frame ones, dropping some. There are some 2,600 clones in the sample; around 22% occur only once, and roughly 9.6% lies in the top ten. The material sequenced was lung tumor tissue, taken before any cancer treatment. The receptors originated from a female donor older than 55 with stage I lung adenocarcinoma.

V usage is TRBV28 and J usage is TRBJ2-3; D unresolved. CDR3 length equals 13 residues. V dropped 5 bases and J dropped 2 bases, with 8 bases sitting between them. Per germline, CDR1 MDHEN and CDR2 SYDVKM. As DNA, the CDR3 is TGTGCCAGCAGTCCTCGGGTCACAGATACGCAGTATTTT. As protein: CASSPRVTDTQYF.

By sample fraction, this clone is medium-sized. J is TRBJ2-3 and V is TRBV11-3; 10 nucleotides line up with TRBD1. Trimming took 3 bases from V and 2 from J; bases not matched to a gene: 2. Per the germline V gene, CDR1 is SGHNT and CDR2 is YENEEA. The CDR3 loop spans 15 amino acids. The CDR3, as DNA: TGTGCCAGCAGCTTCGGGACAGGGGACACAGATACGCAGTATTTT. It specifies CASSFGTGDTDTQYF.

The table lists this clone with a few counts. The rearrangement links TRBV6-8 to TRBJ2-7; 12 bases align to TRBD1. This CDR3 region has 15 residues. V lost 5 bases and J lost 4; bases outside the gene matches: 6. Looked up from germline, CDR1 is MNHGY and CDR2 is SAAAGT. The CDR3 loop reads CASSTGTGGWYEQYF. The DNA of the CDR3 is TGTGCCAGCAGTACTGGGACAGGGGGCTGGTACGAGCAGTACTTC.

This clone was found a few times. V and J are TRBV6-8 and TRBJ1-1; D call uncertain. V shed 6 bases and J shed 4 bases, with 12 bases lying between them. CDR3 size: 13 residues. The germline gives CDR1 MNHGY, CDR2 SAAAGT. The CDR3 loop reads CASRLSRGTEAFF. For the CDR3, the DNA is TGTGCCAGCAGATTGTCACGGGGCACTGAAGCTTTCTTT.

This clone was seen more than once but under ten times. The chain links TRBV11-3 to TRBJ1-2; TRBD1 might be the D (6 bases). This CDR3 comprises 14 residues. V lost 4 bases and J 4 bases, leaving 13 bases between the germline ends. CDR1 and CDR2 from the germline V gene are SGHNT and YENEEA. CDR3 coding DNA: TGTGCCAGCAGCTCTGGATGGGGGGCCTATGGCTACACCTTC. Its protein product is CASSSGWGAYGYTF.

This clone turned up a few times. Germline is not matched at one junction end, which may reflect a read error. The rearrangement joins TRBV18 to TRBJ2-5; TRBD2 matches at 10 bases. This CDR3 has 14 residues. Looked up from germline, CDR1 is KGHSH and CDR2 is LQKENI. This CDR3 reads CASSRLAGQGTQYF. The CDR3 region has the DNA TGTGCCAGCTCTCGACTAGCGGGCCAAGGGACCCAGTACTTC.

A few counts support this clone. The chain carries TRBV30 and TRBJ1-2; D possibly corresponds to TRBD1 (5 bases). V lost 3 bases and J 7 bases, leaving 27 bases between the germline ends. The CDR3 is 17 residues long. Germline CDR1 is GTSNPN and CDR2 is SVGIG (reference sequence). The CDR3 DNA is TGTGCCTGGAGCTCCCGGGGAGCCGTACCGGGGCGAAGTGGCTACACCTTC. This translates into CAWSSRGAVPGRSGYTF.

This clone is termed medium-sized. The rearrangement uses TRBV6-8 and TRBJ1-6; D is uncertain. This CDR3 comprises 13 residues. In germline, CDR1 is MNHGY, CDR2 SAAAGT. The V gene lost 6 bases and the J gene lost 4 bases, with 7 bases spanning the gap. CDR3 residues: CASSLQYNSPLHF. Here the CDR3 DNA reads TGTGCCAGCAGCTTACAATATAATTCACCCCTCCACTTT.

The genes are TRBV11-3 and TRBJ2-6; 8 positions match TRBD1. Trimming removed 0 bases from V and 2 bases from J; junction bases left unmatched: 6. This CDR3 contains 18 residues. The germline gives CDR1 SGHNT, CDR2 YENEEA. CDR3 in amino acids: CASSLDRTGKTGANVLTF. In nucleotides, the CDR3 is TGTGCCAGCAGCTTAGACCGGACAGGGAAGACTGGGGCCAACGTCCTGACTTTC.

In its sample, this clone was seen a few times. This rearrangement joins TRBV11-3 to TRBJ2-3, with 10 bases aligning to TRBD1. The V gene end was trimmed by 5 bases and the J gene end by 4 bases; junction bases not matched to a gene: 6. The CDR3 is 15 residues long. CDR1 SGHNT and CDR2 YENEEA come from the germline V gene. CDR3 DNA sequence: TGTGCCAGCAGCCGCGACAGGGGGCTCGCAGATACGCAGTATTTT. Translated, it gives CASSRDRGLADTQYF.